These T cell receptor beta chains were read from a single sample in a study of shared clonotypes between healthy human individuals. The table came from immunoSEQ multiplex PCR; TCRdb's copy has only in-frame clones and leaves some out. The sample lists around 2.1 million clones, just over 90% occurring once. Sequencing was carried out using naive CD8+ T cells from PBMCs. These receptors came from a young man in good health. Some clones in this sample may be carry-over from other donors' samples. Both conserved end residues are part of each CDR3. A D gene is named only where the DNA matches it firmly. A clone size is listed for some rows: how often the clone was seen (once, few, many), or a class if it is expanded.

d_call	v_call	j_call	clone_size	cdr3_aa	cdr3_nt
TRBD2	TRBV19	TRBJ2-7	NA	CASSLWTSGSYEQYF	TGTGCCAGTAGTCTTTGGACTAGCGGGTCCTACGAGCAGTACTTC
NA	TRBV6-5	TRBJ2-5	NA	CASSYSGGPKRETQYF	TGTGCCAGCAGTTACTCCGGGGGGCCCAAAAGGGAGACCCAGTACTTC
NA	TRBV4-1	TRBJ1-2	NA	CASSQMTANYGYTF	TGCGCCAGCAGCCAGATGACAGCTAACTATGGCTACACCTTC
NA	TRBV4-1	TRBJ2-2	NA	CASLSGQGGELFF	TGCGCCTCACTGAGTGGGCAGGGCGGGGAGCTGTTTTTT
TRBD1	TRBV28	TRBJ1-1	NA	CASSSLRTGGKTEAFF	TGTGCCAGCAGTTCCCTAAGGACAGGGGGAAAGACTGAAGCTTTCTTT
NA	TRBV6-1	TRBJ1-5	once	CASSEAGTLNQPQHF	TGTGCCAGCAGTGAGGCCGGGACCCTCAATCAGCCCCAGCATTTT
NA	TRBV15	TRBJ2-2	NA	CATSRDPGRPDAGELFF	TGTGCCACCAGCAGAGATCCGGGACGCCCGGATGCCGGGGAGCTGTTTTTT
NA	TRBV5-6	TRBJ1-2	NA	CASSPTPPGMGGYTF	TGTGCCAGCAGCCCGACCCCCCCGGGGATGGGCGGCTACACCTTC
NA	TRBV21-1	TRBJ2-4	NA	CASSKVDHPAVKNIQYF	TGTGCCAGCAGCAAAGTTGATCATCCGGCAGTGAAAAACATTCAGTACTTC
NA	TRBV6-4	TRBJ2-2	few	CASREANTGELFF	TGTGCCAGCCGCGAGGCGAACACCGGGGAGCTGTTTTTT
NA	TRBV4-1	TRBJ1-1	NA	CASSQGWGGGNTEAFF	TGCGCCAGCAGCCAAGGTTGGGGAGGCGGGAACACTGAAGCTTTCTTT
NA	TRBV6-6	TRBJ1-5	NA	CASGRYSNQPQHF	TGTGCCAGCGGACGATATAGCAATCAGCCCCAGCATTTT
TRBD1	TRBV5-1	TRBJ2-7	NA	CASSGRDSYEQYF	TGCGCCAGCAGCGGCCGGGACAGCTACGAGCAGTACTTC
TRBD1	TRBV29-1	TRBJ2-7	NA	CSVEFGTGVTQEQYF	TGCAGCGTTGAATTTGGGACAGGGGTAACCCAGGAGCAGTACTTC
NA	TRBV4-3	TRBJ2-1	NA	CASSQAPSYNEQFF	TGCGCCAGCAGCCAGGCCCCGAGCTACAATGAGCAGTTCTTC
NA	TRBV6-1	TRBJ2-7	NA	CASSGRPLSYEQYF	TGTGCCAGCAGTGGCCGGCCCCTCTCCTACGAGCAGTACTTC
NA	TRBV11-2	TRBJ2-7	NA	CASSPPSGGNGYEQYF	TGTGCCAGCAGCCCCCCGAGTGGGGGCAACGGCTACGAGCAGTACTTC
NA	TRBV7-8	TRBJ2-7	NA	CASSPYRSYEQYF	TGTGCCAGCAGCCCTTACCGCTCCTACGAGCAGTACTTC
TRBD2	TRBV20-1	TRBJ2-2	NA	CGAGATGELFF	TGCGGAGCGGGAGCAACCGGGGAGCTGTTTTTT
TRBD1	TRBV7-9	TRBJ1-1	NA	CASSQRDRNTEAFF	TGTGCCAGCAGCCAGCGGGACAGGAACACTGAAGCTTTCTTT
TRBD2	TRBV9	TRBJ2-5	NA	CASSVERGQFGWETQYF	TGTGCCAGCAGCGTAGAGCGGGGCCAATTCGGTTGGGAGACCCAGTACTTC
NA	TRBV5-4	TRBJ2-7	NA	CASSWGGGYEQYF	TGTGCCAGCAGCTGGGGGGGCGGCTACGAGCAGTACTTC
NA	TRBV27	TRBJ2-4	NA	CASTDLKVDSDAKNIQYF	TGTGCCAGCACTGATCTCAAGGTGGACTCTGACGCCAAAAACATTCAGTACTTC
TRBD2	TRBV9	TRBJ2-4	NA	CASSAGTSTAKNIQYF	TGTGCCAGCAGCGCCGGGACTAGCACGGCCAAAAACATTCAGTACTTC
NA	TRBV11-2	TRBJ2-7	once	CASSWHGSSYEQYF	TGTGCCAGCAGCTGGCATGGTAGCTCCTACGAGCAGTACTTC
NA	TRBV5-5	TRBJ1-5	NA	CASSPGVGKQPQHF	TGTGCCAGCAGCCCCGGGGTAGGCAAGCAGCCCCAGCATTTT
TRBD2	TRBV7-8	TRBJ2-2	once	CASSSLAGVVEGVVRAGELFF	TGTGCCAGCAGCTCACTAGCGGGAGTTGTTGAGGGGGTTGTTAGGGCCGGGGAGCTGTTTTTT
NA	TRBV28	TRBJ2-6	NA	CARTSGTESSGANVLTF	TGTGCCAGGACGTCCGGGACTGAAAGCTCTGGGGCCAACGTCCTGACTTTC
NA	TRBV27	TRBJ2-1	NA	CASNGVHNEQFF	TGTGCCAGCAACGGCGTCCACAATGAGCAGTTCTTC
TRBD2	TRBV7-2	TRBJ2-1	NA	CASSTPWTGTSGINEQFF	TGTGCCAGCAGCACACCATGGACCGGGACTAGCGGGATTAATGAGCAGTTCTTC
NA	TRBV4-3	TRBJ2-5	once	CASSQFVGDLRETQYF	TGCGCCAGCAGCCAATTCGTGGGGGACCTCCGAGAGACCCAGTACTTC
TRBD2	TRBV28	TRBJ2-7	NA	CASSLRREGAEQYF	TGTGCCAGCAGTTTAAGGCGGGAGGGCGCCGAGCAGTACTTC
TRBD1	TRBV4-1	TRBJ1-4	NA	CASRRDRGDEKLFF	TGCGCCAGCAGGAGAGACAGGGGGGATGAAAAACTGTTTTTT
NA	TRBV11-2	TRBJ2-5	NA	CASSTREIQETQYF	TGTGCCAGCAGCACTCGGGAAATCCAAGAGACCCAGTACTTC
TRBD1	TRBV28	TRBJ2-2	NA	CASSPMGQGTNTGELFF	TGTGCCAGCAGCCCCATGGGACAGGGGACTAACACCGGGGAGCTGTTTTTT
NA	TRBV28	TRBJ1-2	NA	CASSWETTGNYGYTF	TGTGCCAGCAGTTGGGAGACGACAGGCAACTATGGCTACACCTTC
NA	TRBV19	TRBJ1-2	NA	CASSIPRRDYGYTF	TGTGCCAGTAGTATCCCTCGCAGGGACTATGGCTACACCTTC
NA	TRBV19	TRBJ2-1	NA	CASKATGATYNEQFF	TGTGCCAGTAAAGCTACGGGGGCTACTTACAATGAGCAGTTCTTC
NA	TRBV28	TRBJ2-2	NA	CASSRLGVSGTGELFF	TGTGCCAGCAGCCGGTTAGGGGTCTCAGGCACCGGGGAGCTGTTTTTT
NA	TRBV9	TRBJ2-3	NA	CASSGGLQGTDTQYF	TGTGCCAGCAGCGGGGGACTTCAAGGCACAGATACGCAGTATTTT
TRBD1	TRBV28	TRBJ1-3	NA	CASRDRRGQSGNTIYF	TGTGCCAGCAGGGACCGTAGGGGGCAGTCTGGAAACACCATATATTTT
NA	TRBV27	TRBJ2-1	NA	CASSLAPSSYNEQFF	TGTGCCAGCAGTCTTGCGCCTAGCTCCTACAATGAGCAGTTCTTC